A single sample is the source of the 27 T cell receptor beta chains below, sequenced in a study of T cells in narcolepsy listed by TCRdb under 2018. The library was built by means of the immunoSEQ multiplex PCR assay. Imported from immuneACCESS, the table was reduced by TCRdb to in-frame sequences with V and J called. These copies leave out some clones; in studies compared against another copy, an unresolved V gene accounts for under half, and the cause of the remainder is not known. The sample records approximately 30,000 clones, about four fifths of which are singletons. The ten largest account for about 1.3% of the sample. Material for sequencing was CD45RA- memory CD4+ T cells from PBMCs. This sample's cell subset or site label indicates: memory T cells sorted ex vivo from peripheral blood. These receptors were collected from a human donor with narcolepsy.

The V gene is TRBV18, the J gene TRBJ2-7; D remains unclear. CDR3 length equals 12 residues. CDR1 and CDR2 (germline): KGHSH, LQKENI. The V end was cut by 1 base, the J end by 5 bases, with 6 bases between. CDR3 sequence reads: CASSPQGDEQYF. Written as DNA, the CDR3 is TGTGCCAGCTCACCACAGGGTGACGAGCAGTACTTC.

This chain links TRBV28 with TRBJ1-2; 7 bases agree with TRBD1. Germline loops: CDR1 MDHEN, CDR2 SYDVKM. V was pared by 8 bases and J by 4 bases, with 10 bases of the junction left unmatched. The CDR3 is made up of 14 amino acids. CDR3 coding DNA: TGTGCCAGCTGGCCAGGGGGGGAGGGCTATGGCTACACCTTC. It translates to CASWPGGEGYGYTF.

The rearrangement joins TRBV9 to TRBJ1-2; 7 positions agree with TRBD1. The CDR3 covers 15 residues. J gave up 8 bases and V 4 bases, and 14 bases lay outside the gene matches. The germline gives CDR1 SGDLS, CDR2 YYNGEE. CDR3 amino acids: CASSPGAGTVKGYTF. The DNA of the CDR3 is TGTGCCAGCAGCCCGGGGGCAGGGACAGTAAAAGGCTACACCTTC.

CDR3 bases: TGTGCCAGCACTGACAGACGCTCTGGAAACACCATATATTTT. Translation: CASTDRRSGNTIYF. The V call is TRBV5-6, the J call TRBJ1-3; tentatively, D is TRBD1 (5 bases). Trimming cost V 6 bases and J 0 bases, with 10 bases left between them. The length of the CDR3 is 14 residues. Germline V lookup: CDR1 SGHDT, CDR2 YYEEEE.

This clone occurred once. J is TRBJ1-1 and V is TRBV2; 11 nucleotides line up with TRBD1. V shed 6 bases and J 1 base; nucleotides not matched to a gene: 7. Germline CDR1 reads SNHLY; CDR2 reads FYNNEI. CDR3 size: 16 residues. CDR3 coding DNA: TGTGCCAGCAGATCCCCGGGACAGGGGGAGAACACTGAAGCTTTCTTT. Protein product: CASRSPGQGENTEAFF.

The chain has TRBV30 and TRBJ2-3, with D perhaps assigned TRBD1 or TRBD2 (6 bases each). Trimming shortened V by 4 bases and J by 0 bases, and 11 bases separated the two germline ends. CDR3 length equals 14 residues. CDR1 is GTSNPN, CDR2 SVGIG, per germline (reference sequence). CDR3 sequence reads: CAWTSGASTDTQYF. The CDR3 coding sequence is TGTGCCTGGACATCGGGGGCCAGCACAGATACGCAGTATTTT. The variable domain in full, completed from reference TRBV30 and TRBJ2-3, reads SQTIHQWPATLVQPVGSPLSLECTVEGTSNPNLYWYRQAAGRGLQLLFYSVGIGQISSEVPQNLSASRPQDRQFILSSKKLLLSDSGFYLCAWTSGASTDTQYFGPGTRLTVL.

CDR3 sequence reads: CAWSQFGAYQETQYF. CDR3 bases: TGTGCCTGGAGTCAGTTCGGGGCGTACCAAGAGACCCAGTACTTC. The gene calls are TRBV30 and TRBJ2-5; D possibly matches TRBD1 or TRBD2 (5 bases each). V lost 2 bases, J lost 0 bases, and 13 bases lay in between. This CDR3 spans 15 amino acids. In germline, CDR1 is GTSNPN, CDR2 SVGIG (reference sequence).

This sequence joins TRBV28 and TRBJ1-6; D may be TRBD1 (6 bases). This CDR3 is 12 amino acids long. Germline CDR1 reads MDHEN; CDR2 reads SYDVKM. V lost 5 bases, J lost 8 bases, and 7 bases lay in between. The CDR3: CASSGGDSPLHF. CDR3 nucleotides: TGTGCCAGCAGTGGGGGCGATTCACCCCTCCACTTT.

The chain is built from TRBV7-9 and TRBJ1-1; D is possibly TRBD1 (5 bases). V was trimmed by 4 bases and J by 5 bases, leaving 20 bases between them. This CDR3 spans 16 amino acids. CDR1 SEHNR and CDR2 FQNEAQ come from the germline V gene (reference sequence). The CDR3 region is CASSYGGSVKGTEAFF. The CDR3 nucleotides are TGTGCCAGCAGCTACGGCGGGTCTGTGAAGGGGACTGAAGCTTTCTTT.

The count of this clone is one. The chain employs TRBV6-1 and TRBJ1-1; D possibly corresponds to TRBD1 (5 bases). The CDR3 is made up of 11 amino acids. CDR1 and CDR2 from the germline V gene are MNHNS and SASEGT. Trimming stripped 7 bases from V and 5 bases from J, with 8 bases between. CDR3 sequence reads: CASTRGTEAFF. In nucleotides, the CDR3 is TGTGCCAGCACTAGGGGAACTGAAGCTTTCTTT.

V is TRBV4-2 and J is TRBJ2-3; 12 positions agree with TRBD2. The CDR3 loop spans 20 amino acids. Germline assignment: CDR1 LGHNA and CDR2 YNFKEQ. V was clipped by 0 bases and J by 1 base; unmatched bases: 11. The CDR3 reads CASSQDGASGGAGGTDTQYF. Here the CDR3 DNA reads TGTGCCAGCAGCCAAGATGGGGCTAGCGGGGGGGCCGGAGGCACAGATACGCAGTATTTT.

This clone appeared once. V is TRBV2 and J is TRBJ1-5, with a weak D call TRBD1 (5 bases). Germline V gene sequence: CDR1 SNHLY, CDR2 FYNNEI. The CDR3 loop spans 18 amino acids. V gave up 3 bases and J gave up 0 bases, with 18 bases separating them. The CDR3 reads CASSEAQGGPTSNQPQHF. CDR3 nucleotides: TGTGCCAGCAGTGAGGCCCAGGGAGGGCCCACTAGCAATCAGCCCCAGCATTTT.

The V and J genes are TRBV7-2 and TRBJ2-7; weak D call: TRBD1 (5 bases). The CDR3 contains 12 residues. Trimming left V 4 bases short and J 6 bases short, with 10 bases between. Germline CDR1 and CDR2: SGHTA and FQGNSA. CDR3 bases: TGTGCCAGCAGCTATACAGGCTTCGAGCAGTACTTC. Translated, it gives CASSYTGFEQYF.

The chain carries TRBV5-6 and TRBJ1-4; TRBD1 agrees at 7 bases. The germline V gene has CDR1 SGHDT and CDR2 YYEEEE. V lost 2 bases to trimming and J lost 7 bases; unmatched junction nucleotides: 2. This CDR3 has 13 amino acids. In DNA form, the CDR3 reads TGTGCCAGCAGCTTCACAGGGGCTGAAAAACTGTTTTTT. Translated: CASSFTGAEKLFF.

The genes are TRBV10-2 and TRBJ2-1; 12 nucleotides match TRBD2. The CDR3 runs to 18 residues. The germline V gene has CDR1 WSHSY and CDR2 SAAADI. J was trimmed by 6 bases and V by 4 bases; bases with no gene match: 13. CDR3 sequence reads: CASSVASGGAFWPNEQFF. The CDR3 nucleotides are TGCGCCAGCAGTGTGGCTAGCGGGGGGGCTTTCTGGCCCAATGAGCAGTTCTTC.

This chain uses TRBV7-2 with TRBJ1-5, with TRBD1 matching 7 bases. Germline V lookup: CDR1 SGHTA, CDR2 FQGNSA. This CDR3 contains 15 residues. V lost 1 base, J lost 6 bases, and 6 bases stayed unmatched. The chain's CDR3 is CASSLDRGLSQPQHF. CDR3 DNA: TGTGCCAGCAGCTTAGACAGGGGTCTCAGTCAGCCCCAGCATTTT.

The chain has TRBV11-2 and TRBJ1-3, with a tentative D call TRBD1 (5 bases). Trimming removed 5 bases at V and 3 bases at J, with 14 bases between. This CDR3 has 15 amino acids. Germline V gene sequence: CDR1 SGHAT, CDR2 FQNNGV. The CDR3 here is CASSTSVQGGNTIYF. The CDR3 DNA follows: TGTGCCAGCAGCACCAGTGTTCAGGGTGGAAACACCATATATTTT.

This clone turned up a few times. V gene TRBV11-2 combines with J gene TRBJ2-3; TRBD2 agrees at 8 bases. Per the germline V gene, CDR1 is SGHAT and CDR2 is FQNNGV. With 5 bases clipped from V and 0 bases from J, the junction kept 10 bases outside the gene matches. CDR3 length: 17 amino acids. CDR3 nucleotide sequence: TGTGCCAGCAGCCCCACGGGGGGGCTCCATAGCACAGATACGCAGTATTTT. Protein sequence: CASSPTGGLHSTDTQYF.

This chain uses TRBV5-4 with TRBJ2-7; 8 bases match TRBD1. The junction had 6 bases not matched to a gene; V was cut back by 1 base and J by 6 bases. The CDR3 is made up of 14 amino acids. CDR1 is SGHNT and CDR2 is YYREEE in the germline V gene (reference sequence). DNA for the CDR3: TGTGCCAGCAGCTTGATGCAGGGGGCCGGCGAGCAGTACTTC. This sequence encodes CASSLMQGAGEQYF.

The chain couples TRBV10-3 to TRBJ2-3, with TRBD2 identical over 10 bases. Unmatched junction bases numbered 10, after V lost 2 bases and J lost 2 bases. Germline-derived CDR1 and CDR2 are ENHRY and SYGVKD. The CDR3 spans 18 residues. The CDR3 spells CAISEKALSGGATDTQYF. CDR3 DNA: TGTGCCATCAGTGAGAAGGCCCTCAGCGGGGGGGCCACAGATACGCAGTATTTT.

CDR3 sequence: CASGDRSGNEQFF. As DNA, the CDR3 is TGTGCCAGCGGGGACCGCTCCGGGAATGAGCAGTTCTTC. The V call is TRBV25-1, the J call TRBJ2-1; perhaps D is TRBD1 or TRBD2 (5 bases each). V lost 8 bases, J lost 7 bases, and 15 bases lay in between. Germline CDR1 reads MGHDK; CDR2 reads SYGVNS. The CDR3 is made up of 13 amino acids.

The chain recombines TRBV10-1 with TRBJ2-2; tentative D call: TRBD2 (6 bases). Germline V gives CDR1 WNHNN, CDR2 SYGVQD (reference sequence). V lost 2 bases to trimming and J lost 5 bases, with 15 bases between them. This CDR3 spans 16 amino acids. The CDR3 DNA follows: TGCGCCAGCAGTGAGAGGAGGGGTGGAGGAACCGGGGAGCTGTTTTTT. Translation gives CASSERRGGGTGELFF.

This clone was counted a single time. The chain has TRBV5-4 and TRBJ2-1; 11 bases fit TRBD2. The CDR3 totals 15 residues. Germline loops: CDR1 SGHNT, CDR2 YYREEE (reference sequence). With V trimmed by 1 base and J by 6 bases, 3 bases remained unmatched. The CDR3 protein is CASSLRLAGFNEQFF. The CDR3 DNA reads TGTGCCAGCAGCTTGAGACTAGCGGGGTTCAATGAGCAGTTCTTC.

The CDR3 bases are TGTGCCAGCAGTTCCGATAAGGGGGTATCGAACACCGGGGAGCTGTTTTTT. This codes for CASSSDKGVSNTGELFF. This chain uses TRBV11-3 with TRBJ2-2, with D possibly matching TRBD1 (6 bases). Trimming pared 6 bases from V and 0 bases from J, leaving 17 bases between. This CDR3 spans 17 amino acids. CDR1 is SGHNT and CDR2 is YENEEA in the germline V gene.

The chain links TRBV5-8 to TRBJ2-3; 13 bases are shared with TRBD2. Looked up from germline, CDR1 is SGHTS and CDR2 is YDEGEE. Unmatched junction bases numbered 6, after V lost 4 bases and J lost 4 bases. The CDR3 sequence is 16 residues long. The CDR3 DNA sequence: TGTGCCAGCAGCCAACTAGCGGGGGGGCCCGCAGATACGCAGTATTTT. Amino acids: CASSQLAGGPADTQYF.

The chain has TRBV19 and TRBJ2-2, with 8 positions matching TRBD1. The germline V gene encodes CDR1 LNHDA and CDR2 SQIVND (reference sequence). V trimming: 6 bases; J trimming: 6 bases; junction bases outside the gene matches: 6. CDR3 size: 14 residues. CDR3 amino acids: CASSPRGQAGELFF. CDR3 nucleotide sequence: TGTGCCAGTAGCCCCAGGGGGCAGGCCGGGGAGCTGTTTTTT.

The chain uses TRBV5-4 and TRBJ1-1; D not certain. The CDR3 length is 15 residues. The germline V and J ends were trimmed by 1 base and 5 bases, with 15 bases remaining between them. Germline V gene data show CDR1 as SGHNT and CDR2 as YYREEE (reference sequence). Here the CDR3 reads CASSLRALGVTEAFF. CDR3 sequence (DNA): TGTGCCAGCAGCTTGAGGGCGCTCGGGGTAACTGAAGCTTTCTTT.